The present entry profiles one T cell receptor (beta chain) with its context. Trimming took 4 bases from V and 1 from J; bases not matched to a gene: 10. This CDR3 region has 16 residues. Germline V CDR1 and CDR2: SGHKS, YYEKEE (reference sequence). The assay was immunoSEQ multiplex PCR, and TCRdb's table has in-frame clones only and misses some. The sample has around 330,000 clones, about nine tenths seen once. The sample belongs to a study of blood T cell repertoires in COVID-19. Study background: Sites across the United States, Italy and Spain contributed samples from acute and convalescent COVID-19.

This receptor was obtained from a man in his 60s who had recovered from COVID-19. The J gene is TRBJ1-1, the V gene TRBV5-5; TRBD1 matches 7 bases. The source material was PBMCs or T cells enriched from blood (not recorded which). The CDR3 nucleotides are TGTGCCAGCAGCCGTAATCCGGGACAGCCGAACACTGAAGCTTTCTTT. Translated: CASSRNPGQPNTEAFF.